Below are 15 T cell receptor beta chains sequenced from a single sample in a study of blood T cell repertoires in COVID-19. Using immunoSEQ multiplex PCR, the repertoire was profiled, and TCRdb retains in-frame clones only, with some absent. The sample yields 200,000 to 300,000 clones, roughly 86% seen once. Sequenced material: peripheral blood. These receptor sequences come from a woman in her twenties or thirties who had recovered from COVID-19.

The chain links TRBV7-2 to TRBJ2-3, with 16 positions matching TRBD2. This CDR3 has 17 residues. The V gene end was trimmed by 4 bases and the J gene end by 5 bases; junction bases not matched to a gene: 6. The germline V gene has CDR1 SGHTA and CDR2 FQGNSA. The CDR3 reads CASSSGTSGGARDTQYF. DNA of the CDR3: TGTGCCAGCAGCTCCGGGACTAGCGGGGGGGCTAGAGATACGCAGTATTTT.

The chain carries TRBV6-5 and TRBJ1-2; perhaps TRBD1 as D (5 bases). CDR1 MNHEY and CDR2 SVGAGI come from the germline V gene. This CDR3 is built from 15 residues. Trimming took 0 bases from V and 0 from J, leaving 8 bases between them. DNA of the CDR3: TGTGCCAGCAGTTACTCCAGGGCCACTAACTATGGCTACACCTTC. Translation: CASSYSRATNYGYTF.

The chain has TRBV18 and TRBJ1-6, with 9 bases lining up with TRBD1. CDR3 length: 20 residues. The V gene's germline CDR1 is KGHSH and CDR2 LQKENI. The V segment lost 3 bases and the J segment 0 bases; nucleotides outside the gene matches: 12. As DNA, the CDR3 is TGTGCCAGCTCACCTGCCGCAATTGGACAGGGGAGCTCCTATAATTCACCCCTCCACTTT. Translating it yields CASSPAAIGQGSSYNSPLHF.

The DNA for the CDR3 is TGTGCCAGCGGTAAACAGGGGGCTTATGAAAAACTGTTTTTT. Translating it yields CASGKQGAYEKLFF. This chain joins TRBV6-5 and TRBJ1-4; 9 bases are shared with TRBD1. Germline CDR1 and CDR2: MNHEY and SVGAGI. J was trimmed by 6 bases and V by 8 bases; bases with no gene match: 7. This CDR3 is built from 14 residues.

The chain carries TRBV7-9 and TRBJ2-3, with 7 bases fitting TRBD2. The CDR3 consists of 15 residues. Germline V gene data show CDR1 as SEHNR and CDR2 as FQNEAQ (reference sequence). The ends lost 1 base at V and 2 bases at J; junction bases unmatched: 3. The DNA for the CDR3 is TGTGCCAGCAGCTTAGGGGGGGGTCACACAGATACGCAGTATTTT. Translating gives CASSLGGGHTDTQYF.

CDR3 DNA: TGTGCCAGCAGCCCCCTAGGGGGTGGGCAAAAGACCCAGTACTTC. It encodes CASSPLGGGQKTQYF. The rearrangement links TRBV4-2 to TRBJ2-5; TRBD1 might be the D (6 bases). Trimming cost V 4 bases and J 6 bases, with 18 bases left between them. In germline, CDR1 is LGHNA, CDR2 YNFKEQ. This CDR3 is built from 15 residues.

The CDR3 reads CASQDRGYEQYF. The CDR3 DNA reads as TGTGCCAGCCAGGACAGGGGTTACGAGCAGTACTTC. The V call is TRBV5-8, the J call TRBJ2-7; 9 bases agree with TRBD1. The CDR3 is 12 residues long. Trimming at V came to 7 bases and at J to 4 bases, leaving 3 bases not matched to a gene. Germline CDR1 SGHTS, CDR2 YDEGEE. Full variable domain (rest looked up from reference TRBV5-8 and TRBJ2-7): EAGVTQSPTHLIKTRGQQATLRCSPISGHTSVYWYQQALGLGLQFLLWYDEGEERNRGNFPPRFSGRQFPNYSSELNVNALELEDSALYLCASQDRGYEQYFGPGTRLTVT.

The chain couples TRBV2 to TRBJ1-4; D gene ambiguous. Germline V CDR1 and CDR2: SNHLY, FYNNEI. This CDR3 has 12 residues. V gave up 2 bases and J gave up 7 bases, with 5 bases separating them. The CDR3 coding sequence is TGTGCCAGCAGTGAAACCGGTGAAAAACTGTTTTTT. As protein: CASSETGEKLFF.

This chain links TRBV19 with TRBJ1-2, with 7 bases aligning to TRBD1. Germline-derived CDR1 and CDR2 are LNHDA and SQIVND (reference sequence). The CDR3 covers 14 residues. After removal of 8 bases from V and 9 bases from J, the junction contained 15 bases not matched to a gene. The CDR3 protein is CASLGDSDIVSYTF. DNA of the CDR3: TGTGCCAGTTTAGGGGACAGCGATATAGTTAGCTACACCTTC. Drawing the rest from reference TRBV19 and TRBJ1-2, the complete variable domain is DGGITQSPKYLFRKEGQNVTLSCEQNLNHDAMYWYRQDPGQGLRLIYYSQIVNDFQKGDIAEGYSVSREKKESFPLTVTSAQKNPTAFYLCASLGDSDIVSYTFGSGTRLTVV.

The CDR3 loop reads CASSHPLTGKTYSNQPQHF. The CDR3 DNA reads as TGTGCCAGCAGCCACCCCCTGACAGGGAAGACATATAGCAATCAGCCCCAGCATTTT. The chain combines TRBV3-1 (or the pseudogene TRBV3-2) with TRBJ1-5, with 7 bases that match TRBD1. The CDR3 length is 19 residues. Germline CDR1 reads LGHDT; CDR2 reads YNNKEL (reference sequence). V gave up 3 bases and J gave up 0 bases; unmatched junction bases: 14.

V is TRBV7-2 and J is TRBJ2-7, with 11 positions matching TRBD2. Germline CDR1 is SGHTA and CDR2 is FQGNSA. CDR3 size: 16 residues. The J segment lost 0 bases and the V segment lost 5 bases, leaving 6 bases of the junction unmatched. The CDR3 loop reads CASSESSGGASYEQYF. CDR3 nucleotides: TGTGCCAGCAGCGAAAGTAGCGGGGGGGCCTCCTACGAGCAGTACTTC.

This clone was recorded once. The chain has TRBV2 and TRBJ1-2; 12 positions match TRBD1. The CDR3 runs 17 residues. From germline, CDR1 is SNHLY and CDR2 FYNNEI. J lost 6 bases, V lost 6 bases, and 14 bases had no gene match. CDR3 bases: TGTGCCAGCAGGCCCATTCTAGGGACAGGGGGCGCCGATGGCTACACCTTC. Translated: CASRPILGTGGADGYTF.

The chain is built from TRBV9 and TRBJ1-6; TRBD1 agrees at 10 bases. Germline V CDR1 and CDR2: SGDLS, YYNGEE. This CDR3 spans 14 amino acids. V was clipped by 3 bases and J by 8 bases; unmatched bases: 2. CDR3 DNA sequence: TGTGCCAGCAGCGAGACAGGGGGCCATTCACCCCTCCACTTT. The encoded protein is CASSETGGHSPLHF.

This clone was detected only once. The chain links TRBV7-8 to TRBJ2-2, with 8 bases fitting TRBD1. The V and J ends lost 5 bases and 1 base, in that order; junction bases with no gene match: 9. The CDR3 runs 17 residues. Per the germline V gene, CDR1 is SGHVS and CDR2 is FQNEAQ. In DNA, the CDR3 is TGTGCCAGCAGCACTCCCTCCGGGACAGGGAACACCGGGGAGCTGTTTTTT. Protein product: CASSTPSGTGNTGELFF.

This rearrangement joins TRBV5-1 to TRBJ1-4, with D possibly TRBD1 on 5 matching bases. Germline lookup yields CDR1 SGHRS and CDR2 YFSETQ. This CDR3 is built from 14 residues. The V end lost 1 base, the J end lost 8 bases, and 12 bases lay between the germline ends. The CDR3 sequence is CASSLQGIGEKLFF. The CDR3 DNA follows: TGCGCCAGCAGCTTGCAGGGTATCGGCGAAAAACTGTTTTTT. Combining the CDR3 with reference TRBV5-1 and TRBJ1-4 gives the whole variable domain KAGVTQTPRYLIKTRGQQVTLSCSPISGHRSVSWYQQTPGQGLQFLFEYFSETQRNKGNFPGRFSGRQFSNSRSEMNVSTLELGDSALYLCASSLQGIGEKLFFGSGTQLSVL.